The present T cell receptor (beta chain) was sequenced within a study of T-cell reconstitution after alpha-beta-depleted transplantation in children (dated by TCRdb to about 2016). For the study in its entirety: Using TCR repertoire profiling, the study followed T-cell immune reconstitution in a quantitative way in children after TCRalphabeta/CD19-depleted allogeneic hematopoietic cell transplantation. Study-level results and caveats: The apparently early recovery of alphabetaT-cell counts about two months after transplant reportedly depended on only several hundred rapidly expanded clones that came from non-depleted graft cells. Over the following months the frequencies of hyperexpanded clones went down, and after one year T-cell counts and TCRbeta diversity were mostly credited to newly produced T cells. In some patients, high TCRbeta diversity at day 60 was attributed to recipient T cells and intrathymic progenitors that had survived conditioning.

Reading from cysteine to phenylalanine, the CDR3 counts 14 amino acids. The read is trimmed to its CDR3 DNA, 42 bases read in frame from base 1. V is cut back by 3 bases and J by 3 bases, with 4 bases in the junction unmatched. The library was obtained by PCR. The instrument given in TCRdb is Illumina HiSeq 2500. To normalize quantification of the TCRbeta repertoire, the TCR libraries were built with molecular barcoding that relied on unique molecular identifiers. Through fastp at Q25 and MiXCR, TCRdb rebuilt clones from the public reads, retaining in-frame beta chains. Identical CDR3 proteins give one entry, which carries the most common genes and DNA. This sample lists about 340,000 distinct CDR3 sequences; around 15% were detected once. The top ten constitute roughly 40% of the sample. The treatment or condition label corresponds to: allogeneic hematopoietic cell transplantation with graft depleted of TCRalphabeta T cells and CD19 B cells. Transplant recipients were children who received TCRalphabeta/CD19-depleted allogeneic hematopoietic cell grafts.

A few counts support this clonotype. Its antigen target is currently unknown. There are no base qualities to consult, and no much larger clone falls within one base. This receptor was taken from a male patient between 2 and 15 years old who had a stem cell transplant for acute lymphoblastic leukemia, so the T cells may come from the graft donor. The starting material was PBMCs, mostly from graft donor cells, obtained 360 days after TCRalphabeta/CD19-depleted stem cell transplant. The chain uses TRBV23-1 and TRBJ2-7; 8 bases in the middle match TRBD1. TRBV23-1 has ORF status, its function being uncertain. The CDR3 has the sequence CASSHGDRFYEQYF. The nucleotides are TGCGCCAGCAGTCATGGGGACAGGTTCTACGAGCAGTACTTC.